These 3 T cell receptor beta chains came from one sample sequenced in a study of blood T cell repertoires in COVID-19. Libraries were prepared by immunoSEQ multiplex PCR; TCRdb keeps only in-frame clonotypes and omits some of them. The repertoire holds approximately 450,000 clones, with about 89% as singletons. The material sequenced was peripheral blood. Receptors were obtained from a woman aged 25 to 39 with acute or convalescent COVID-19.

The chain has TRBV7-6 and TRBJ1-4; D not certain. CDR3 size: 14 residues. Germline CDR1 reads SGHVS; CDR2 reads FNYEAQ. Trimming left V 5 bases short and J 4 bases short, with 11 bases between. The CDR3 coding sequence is TGTGCCAGCAGCCTTGAGCCGATTAATGAAAAACTGTTTTTT. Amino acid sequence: CASSLEPINEKLFF.

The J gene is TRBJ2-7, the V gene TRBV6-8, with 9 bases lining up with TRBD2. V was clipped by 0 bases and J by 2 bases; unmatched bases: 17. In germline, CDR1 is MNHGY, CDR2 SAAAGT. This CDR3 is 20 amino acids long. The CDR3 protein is CASSYSMAISGGLYTYEQYF. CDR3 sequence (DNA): TGTGCCAGCAGTTACTCGATGGCGATTAGCGGGGGACTATATACCTACGAGCAGTACTTC.

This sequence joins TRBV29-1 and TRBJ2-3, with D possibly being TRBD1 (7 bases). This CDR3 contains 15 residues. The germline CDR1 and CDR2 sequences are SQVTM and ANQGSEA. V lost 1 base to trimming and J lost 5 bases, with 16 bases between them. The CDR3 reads CSVEGRGVRVDTQYF. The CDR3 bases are TGCAGCGTTGAAGGCAGGGGGGTAAGAGTAGATACGCAGTATTTT.